This T cell receptor (beta chain) originates from a study of blood T cell repertoires in COVID-19. In the study overall: COVID-19 samples collected from the United States, Italy and Spain covered acute and convalescent phases. T cells, B-cell-depleted T cells, or PBMCs provided the cDNA or gDNA that served as material.

CDR1 and CDR2 from the germline V gene are SEHNR and FQNEAQ (reference sequence). The V and J ends lost 6 bases and 7 bases, in that order; junction bases with no gene match: 17. The CDR3 extends over 16 amino acids. In the original workflow: Amplified reference gene primers provided the basis for estimating nucleated cell counts. The repertoire was sequenced with immunoSEQ multiplex PCR; TCRdb's copy has only in-frame clones and lacks some. V and J calls and clone size are copied from that table; D and trimming were computed from the DNA. The table has some 240,000 clones, 84% seen once. The chain uses TRBV7-9 and TRBJ1-2; TRBD1 agrees at 7 bases. The sample comprised peripheral blood. The TCR sequence derives from a woman aged 40-49 years who had recovered from COVID-19. The CDR3 sequence is CASRADYKGGYSGYTF. Written as DNA, the CDR3 is TGTGCCAGCAGGGCCGATTATAAAGGGGGCTATAGTGGCTACACCTTC.